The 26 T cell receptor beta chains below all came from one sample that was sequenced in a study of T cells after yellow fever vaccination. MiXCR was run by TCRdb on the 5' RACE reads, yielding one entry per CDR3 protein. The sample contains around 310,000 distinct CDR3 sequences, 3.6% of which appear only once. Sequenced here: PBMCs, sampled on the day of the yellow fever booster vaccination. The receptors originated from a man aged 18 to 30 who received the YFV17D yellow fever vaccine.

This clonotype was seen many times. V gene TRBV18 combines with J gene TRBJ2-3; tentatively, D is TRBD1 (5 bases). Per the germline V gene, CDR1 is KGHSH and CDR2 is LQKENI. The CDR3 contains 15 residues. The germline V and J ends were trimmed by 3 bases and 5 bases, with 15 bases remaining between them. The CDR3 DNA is TGTGCCAGCTCACCTCTACGCCCAGGGCGAGATACGCAGTATTTT. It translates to CASSPLRPGRDTQYF.

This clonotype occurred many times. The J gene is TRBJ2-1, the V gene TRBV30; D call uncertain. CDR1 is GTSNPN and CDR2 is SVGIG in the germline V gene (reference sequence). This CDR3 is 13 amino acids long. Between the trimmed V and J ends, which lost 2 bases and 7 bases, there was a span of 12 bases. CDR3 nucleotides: TGTGCCTGGAGTTCAAGTAGTATAAATGAGCAGTTCTTC. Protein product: CAWSSSSINEQFF.

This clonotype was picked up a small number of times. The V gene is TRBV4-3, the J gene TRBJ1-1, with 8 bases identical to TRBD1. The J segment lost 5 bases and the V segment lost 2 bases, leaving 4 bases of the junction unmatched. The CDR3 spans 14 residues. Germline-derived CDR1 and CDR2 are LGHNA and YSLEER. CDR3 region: CASSQRTGRTEAFF. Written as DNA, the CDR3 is TGCGCCAGCAGCCAAAGGACAGGGCGAACTGAAGCTTTCTTT.

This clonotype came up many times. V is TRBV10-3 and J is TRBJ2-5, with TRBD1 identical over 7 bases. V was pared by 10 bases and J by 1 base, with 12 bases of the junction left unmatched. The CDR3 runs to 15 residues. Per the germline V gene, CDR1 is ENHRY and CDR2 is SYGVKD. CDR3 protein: CATLDRTVSQETQYF. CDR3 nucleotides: TGTGCCACCCTGGACAGGACGGTATCCCAAGAGACCCAGTACTTC.

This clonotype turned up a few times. The CDR3 reads CASSLIWLDPKFF. The DNA of the CDR3 is TGCGCCAGCAGCTTGATTTGGCTAGATCCGAAGTTCTTC. The rearrangement uses TRBV5-1 and TRBJ2-1; unclear D gene. With 1 base removed from V and 14 bases from J, the gap between germline ends came to 16 bases. The CDR3 loop spans 13 amino acids. From germline, CDR1 is SGHRS and CDR2 YFSETQ. The whole variable domain, remainder taken from reference TRBV5-1 and TRBJ2-1, is KAGVTQTPRYLIKTRGQQVTLSCSPISGHRSVSWYQQTPGQGLQFLFEYFSETQRNKGNFPGRFSGRQFSNSRSEMNVSTLELGDSALYLCASSLIWLDPKFFGPGTRLTVL.

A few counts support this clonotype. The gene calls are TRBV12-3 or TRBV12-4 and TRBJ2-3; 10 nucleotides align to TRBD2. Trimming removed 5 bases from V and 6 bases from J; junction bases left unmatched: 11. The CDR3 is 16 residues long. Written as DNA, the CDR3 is TGTGCCAGCAGTCCCGGACTAGCGGTTGGGGTGGATACGCAGTATTTT. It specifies CASSPGLAVGVDTQYF.

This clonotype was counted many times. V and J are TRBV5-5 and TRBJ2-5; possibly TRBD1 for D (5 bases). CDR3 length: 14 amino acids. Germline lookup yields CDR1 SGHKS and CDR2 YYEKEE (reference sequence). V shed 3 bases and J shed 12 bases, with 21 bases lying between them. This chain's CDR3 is CASSWRPARGSEYF. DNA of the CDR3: TGTGCCAGCAGCTGGAGACCTGCTAGGGGTTCGGAGTACTTC.

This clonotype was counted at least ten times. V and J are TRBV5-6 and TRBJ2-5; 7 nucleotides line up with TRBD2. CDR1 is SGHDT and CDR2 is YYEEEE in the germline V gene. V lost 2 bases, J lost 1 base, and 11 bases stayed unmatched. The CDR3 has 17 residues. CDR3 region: CASSFPAGPSIQETQYF. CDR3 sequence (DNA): TGTGCCAGCAGCTTTCCAGCGGGGCCTTCCATCCAAGAGACCCAGTACTTC. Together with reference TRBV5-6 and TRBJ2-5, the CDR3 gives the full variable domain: DAGVTQSPTHLIKTRGQQVTLRCSPKSGHDTVSWYQQALGQGPQFIFQYYEEEERQRGNFPDRFSGHQFPNYSSELNVNALLLGDSALYLCASSFPAGPSIQETQYFGPGTRLLVL.

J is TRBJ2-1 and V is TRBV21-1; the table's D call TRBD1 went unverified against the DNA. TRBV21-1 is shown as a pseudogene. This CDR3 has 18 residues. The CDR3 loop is CASNLEGQEFPLHNEQFF. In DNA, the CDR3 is TGTGCCAGCAACCTCGAGGGACAGGAGTTCCCATTGCACAATGAGCAGTTCTTC.

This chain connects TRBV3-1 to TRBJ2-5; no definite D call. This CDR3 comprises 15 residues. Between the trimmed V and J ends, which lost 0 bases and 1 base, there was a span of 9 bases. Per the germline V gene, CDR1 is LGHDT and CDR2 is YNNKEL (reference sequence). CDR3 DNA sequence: TGTGCCAGCAGCCAAGACGAAACATCCCAAGAGACCCAGTACTTC. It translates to CASSQDETSQETQYF.

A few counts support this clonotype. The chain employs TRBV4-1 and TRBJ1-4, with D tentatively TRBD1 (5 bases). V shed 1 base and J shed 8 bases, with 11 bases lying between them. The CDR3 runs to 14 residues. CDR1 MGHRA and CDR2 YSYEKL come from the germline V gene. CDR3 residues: CASSQAGMREKLFF. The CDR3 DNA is TGCGCCAGCAGCCAAGCAGGGATGAGGGAAAAACTGTTTTTT.

Here the CDR3 DNA reads TGTGCCAGCAAACAGGGGAGGGCAGATACGCAGTATTTT. This gives the protein CASKQGRADTQYF. The chain uses TRBV6-5 and TRBJ2-3; D might be TRBD1 or TRBD2, each matching 7 bases. Trimming cost V 7 bases and J 4 bases, with 12 bases left between them. The germline CDR1 and CDR2 sequences are MNHEY and SVGAGI. The CDR3 covers 13 residues.

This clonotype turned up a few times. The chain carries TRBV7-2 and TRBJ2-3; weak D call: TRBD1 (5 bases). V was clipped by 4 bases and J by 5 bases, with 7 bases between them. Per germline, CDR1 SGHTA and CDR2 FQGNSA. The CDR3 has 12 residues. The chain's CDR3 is CASSWGRDTQYF. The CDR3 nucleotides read TGTGCCAGCAGCTGGGGCAGAGATACGCAGTATTTT.

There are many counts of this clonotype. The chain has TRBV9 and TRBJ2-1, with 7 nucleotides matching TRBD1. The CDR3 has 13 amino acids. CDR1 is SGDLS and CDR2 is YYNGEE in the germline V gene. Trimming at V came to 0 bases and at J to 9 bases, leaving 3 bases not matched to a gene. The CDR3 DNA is TGTGCCAGCAGCGTAGGAGGGGGCCTTGAGCAGTTCTTC. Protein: CASSVGGGLEQFF. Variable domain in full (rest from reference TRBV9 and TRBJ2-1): DSGVTQTPKHLITATGQRVTLRCSPRSGDLSVYWYQQSLDQGLQFLIQYYNGEERAKGNILERFSAQQFPDLHSELNLSSLELGDSALYFCASSVGGGLEQFFGPGTRLTVL.

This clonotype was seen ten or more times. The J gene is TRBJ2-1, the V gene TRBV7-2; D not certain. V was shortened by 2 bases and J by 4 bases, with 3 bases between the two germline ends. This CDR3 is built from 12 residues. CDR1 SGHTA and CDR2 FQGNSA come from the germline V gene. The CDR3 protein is CASSLQYNEQFF. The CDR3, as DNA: TGTGCCAGCAGCTTACAGTACAATGAGCAGTTCTTC.

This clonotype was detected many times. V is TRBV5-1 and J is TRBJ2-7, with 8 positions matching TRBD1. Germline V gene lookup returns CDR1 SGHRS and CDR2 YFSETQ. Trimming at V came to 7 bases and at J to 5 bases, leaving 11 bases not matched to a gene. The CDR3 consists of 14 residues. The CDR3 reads CASPRGTGKNEQYV. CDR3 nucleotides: TGCGCCAGCCCCCGAGGGACAGGAAAAAACGAGCAGTACGTC.

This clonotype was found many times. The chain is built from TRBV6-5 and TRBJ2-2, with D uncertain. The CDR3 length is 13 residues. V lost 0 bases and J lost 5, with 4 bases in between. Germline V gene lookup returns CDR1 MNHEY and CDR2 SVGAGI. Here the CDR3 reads CASSYSGTGELFF. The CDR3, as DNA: TGTGCCAGCAGTTACTCTGGGACCGGGGAGCTGTTTTTT.

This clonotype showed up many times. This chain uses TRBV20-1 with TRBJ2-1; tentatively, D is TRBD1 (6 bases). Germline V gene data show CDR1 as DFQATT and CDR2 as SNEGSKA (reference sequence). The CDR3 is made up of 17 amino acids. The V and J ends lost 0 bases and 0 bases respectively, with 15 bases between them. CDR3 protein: CSARDRGGGFSYNEQFF. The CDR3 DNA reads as TGCAGTGCTAGAGATCGTGGGGGCGGATTCTCCTACAATGAGCAGTTCTTC.

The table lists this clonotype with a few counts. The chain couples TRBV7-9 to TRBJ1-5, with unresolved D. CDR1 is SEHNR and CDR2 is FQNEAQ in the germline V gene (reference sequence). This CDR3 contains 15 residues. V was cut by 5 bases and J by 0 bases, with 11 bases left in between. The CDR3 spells CASSQDGYSNQPQHF. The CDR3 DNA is TGTGCCAGCAGCCAGGACGGGTATAGCAATCAGCCCCAGCATTTT.

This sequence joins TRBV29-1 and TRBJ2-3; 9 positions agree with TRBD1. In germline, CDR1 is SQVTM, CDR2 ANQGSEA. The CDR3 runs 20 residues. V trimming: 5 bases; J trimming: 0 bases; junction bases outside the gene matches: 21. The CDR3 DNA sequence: TGCAGCGTTTTAGAACAGGGGGCTTCGAGAGCGTCCTCTAGCACAGATACGCAGTATTTT. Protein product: CSVLEQGASRASSSTDTQYF.

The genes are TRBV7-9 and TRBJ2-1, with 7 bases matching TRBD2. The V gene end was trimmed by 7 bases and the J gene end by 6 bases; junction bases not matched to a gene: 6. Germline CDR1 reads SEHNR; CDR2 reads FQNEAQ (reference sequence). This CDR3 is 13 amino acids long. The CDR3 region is CASTSPGGNEQFF. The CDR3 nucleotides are TGTGCCAGCACATCTCCGGGAGGCAATGAGCAGTTCTTC.

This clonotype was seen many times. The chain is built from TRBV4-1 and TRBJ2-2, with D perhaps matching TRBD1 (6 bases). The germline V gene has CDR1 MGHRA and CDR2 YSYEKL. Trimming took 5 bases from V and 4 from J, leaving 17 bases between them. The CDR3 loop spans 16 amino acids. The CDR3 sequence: CASSAFQNRATGELFF. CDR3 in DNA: TGCGCCAGCAGCGCATTCCAAAACAGGGCCACCGGGGAGCTGTTTTTT.

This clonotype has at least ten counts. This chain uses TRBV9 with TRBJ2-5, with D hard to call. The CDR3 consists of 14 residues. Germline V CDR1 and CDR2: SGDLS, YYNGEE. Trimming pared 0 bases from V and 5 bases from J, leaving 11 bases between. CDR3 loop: CASSVEAVRETQYF. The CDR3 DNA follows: TGTGCCAGCAGCGTAGAAGCAGTCCGGGAGACCCAGTACTTC.

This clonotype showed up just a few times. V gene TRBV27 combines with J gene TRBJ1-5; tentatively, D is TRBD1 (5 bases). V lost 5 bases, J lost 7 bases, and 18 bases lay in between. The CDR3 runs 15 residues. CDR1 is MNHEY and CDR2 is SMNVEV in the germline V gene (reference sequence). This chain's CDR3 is CASSTGRIRGQPQHF. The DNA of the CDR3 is TGTGCCAGCAGTACCGGGCGGATCCGGGGGCAGCCCCAGCATTTT.

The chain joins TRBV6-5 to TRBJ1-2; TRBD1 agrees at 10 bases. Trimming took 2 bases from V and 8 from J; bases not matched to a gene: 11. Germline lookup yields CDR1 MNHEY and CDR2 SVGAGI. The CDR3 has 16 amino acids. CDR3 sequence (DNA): TGTGCCAGCAGTTACGAGCGGGGACAGGGGAGGTTCGGCTACACCTTC. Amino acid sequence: CASSYERGQGRFGYTF.

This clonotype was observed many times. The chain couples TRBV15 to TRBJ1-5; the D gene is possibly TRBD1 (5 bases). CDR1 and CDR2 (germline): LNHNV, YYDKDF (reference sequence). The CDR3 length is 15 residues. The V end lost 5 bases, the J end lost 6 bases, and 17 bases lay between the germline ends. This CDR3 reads CATSRAPSGGQPQHF. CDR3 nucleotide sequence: TGTGCCACCAGCCGAGCTCCTAGTGGGGGTCAGCCCCAGCATTTT.